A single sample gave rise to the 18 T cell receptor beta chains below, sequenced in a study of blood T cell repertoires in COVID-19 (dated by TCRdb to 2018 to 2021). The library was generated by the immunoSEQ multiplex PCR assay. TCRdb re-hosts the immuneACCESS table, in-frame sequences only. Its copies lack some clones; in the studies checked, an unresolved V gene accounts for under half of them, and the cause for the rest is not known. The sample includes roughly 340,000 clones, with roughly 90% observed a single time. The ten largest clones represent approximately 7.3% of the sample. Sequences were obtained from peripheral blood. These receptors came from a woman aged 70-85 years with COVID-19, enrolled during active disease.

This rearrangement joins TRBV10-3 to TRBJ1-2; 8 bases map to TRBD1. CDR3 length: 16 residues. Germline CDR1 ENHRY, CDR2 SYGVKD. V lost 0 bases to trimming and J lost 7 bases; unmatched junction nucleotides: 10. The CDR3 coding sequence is TGTGCCATCAGTGAGTCGACAGGGGACAGTGGGCTTGGCTACACCTTC. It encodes CAISESTGDSGLGYTF.

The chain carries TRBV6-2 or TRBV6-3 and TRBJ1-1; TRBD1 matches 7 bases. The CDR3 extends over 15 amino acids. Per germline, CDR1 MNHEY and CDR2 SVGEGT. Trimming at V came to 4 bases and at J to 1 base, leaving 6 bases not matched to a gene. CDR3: CASSLRQGGNTEAFF. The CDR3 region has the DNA TGTGCCAGCAGTTTAAGACAGGGCGGGAACACTGAAGCTTTCTTT.

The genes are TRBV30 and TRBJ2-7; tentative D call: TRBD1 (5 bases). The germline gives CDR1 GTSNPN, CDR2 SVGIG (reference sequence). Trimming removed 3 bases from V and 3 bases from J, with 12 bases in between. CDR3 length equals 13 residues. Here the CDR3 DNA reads TGTGCCTGGAGCTACCAGGGCGTCTACGAGCAGTACTTC. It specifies CAWSYQGVYEQYF.

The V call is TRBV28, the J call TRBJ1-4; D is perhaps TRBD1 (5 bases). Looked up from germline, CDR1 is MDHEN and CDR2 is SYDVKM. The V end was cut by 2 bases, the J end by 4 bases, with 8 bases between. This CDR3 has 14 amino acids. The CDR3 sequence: CASSLTGSNEKLFF. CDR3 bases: TGTGCCAGCAGTTTAACAGGAAGTAATGAAAAACTGTTTTTT. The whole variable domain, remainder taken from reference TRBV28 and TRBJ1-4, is DVKVTQSSRYLVKRTGEKVFLECVQDMDHENMFWYRQDPGLGLRLIYFSYDVKMKEKGDIPEGYSVSREKKERFSLILESASTNQTSMYLCASSLTGSNEKLFFGSGTQLSVL.

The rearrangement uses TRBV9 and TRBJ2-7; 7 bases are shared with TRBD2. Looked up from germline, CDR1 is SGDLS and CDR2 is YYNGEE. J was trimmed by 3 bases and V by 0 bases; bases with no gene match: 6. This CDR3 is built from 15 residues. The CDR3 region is CASSVDGGGRYEQYF. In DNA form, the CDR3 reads TGTGCCAGCAGCGTAGACGGCGGGGGACGCTACGAGCAGTACTTC.

CDR3 region: CASNLLTGNEKLFF. CDR3 nucleotides: TGTGCCAGCAACCTATTGACAGGGAATGAAAAACTGTTTTTT. This chain connects TRBV5-8 to TRBJ1-4; 7 bases are shared with TRBD1. The V gene's germline CDR1 is SGHTS and CDR2 YDEGEE. After removal of 6 bases from V and 5 bases from J, the junction contained 7 bases not matched to a gene. This CDR3 region has 14 residues.

The CDR3: CASSPRPGQGSSYEQYF. DNA of the CDR3: TGTGCCAGCAGCCCCCGTCCCGGACAGGGGAGCTCCTACGAGCAGTACTTC. This sequence joins TRBV9 and TRBJ2-7; TRBD1 agrees at 9 bases. The CDR3 is 17 residues long. Germline V gives CDR1 SGDLS, CDR2 YYNGEE. Germline trimming cut 4 bases from V and 0 bases from J; bases unmatched to any gene: 11.

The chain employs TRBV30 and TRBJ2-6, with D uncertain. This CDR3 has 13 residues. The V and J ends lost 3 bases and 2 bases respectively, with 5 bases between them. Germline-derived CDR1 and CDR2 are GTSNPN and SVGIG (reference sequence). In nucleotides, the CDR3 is TGTGCCTGGAGGAGGCCTGGGGCCAACGTCCTGACTTTC. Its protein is CAWRRPGANVLTF.

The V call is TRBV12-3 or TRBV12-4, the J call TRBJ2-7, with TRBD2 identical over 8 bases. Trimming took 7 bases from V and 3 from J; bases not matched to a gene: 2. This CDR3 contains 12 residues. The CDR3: CASIGGGYEQYF. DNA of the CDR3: TGTGCCAGCATCGGGGGGGGCTACGAGCAGTACTTC.

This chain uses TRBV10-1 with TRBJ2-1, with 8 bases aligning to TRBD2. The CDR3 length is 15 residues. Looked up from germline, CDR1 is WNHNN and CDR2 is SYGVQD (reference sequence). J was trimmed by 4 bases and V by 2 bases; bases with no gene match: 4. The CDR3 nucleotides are TGCGCCAGCAGTGAGCTGCCGGGGGGGTACAATGAGCAGTTCTTC. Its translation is CASSELPGGYNEQFF.

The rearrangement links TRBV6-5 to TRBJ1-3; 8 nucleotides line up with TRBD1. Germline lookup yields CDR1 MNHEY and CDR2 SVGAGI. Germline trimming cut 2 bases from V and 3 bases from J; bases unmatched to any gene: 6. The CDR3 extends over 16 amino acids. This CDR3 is CASSYGTGGSGNTIYF. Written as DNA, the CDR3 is TGTGCCAGCAGTTACGGTACAGGGGGAAGTGGAAACACCATATATTTT.

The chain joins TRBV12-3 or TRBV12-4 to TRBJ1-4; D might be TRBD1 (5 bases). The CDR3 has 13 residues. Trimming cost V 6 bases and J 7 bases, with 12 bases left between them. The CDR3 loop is CASSDSQIEKLFF. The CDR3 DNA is TGTGCCAGCAGCGACAGTCAAATTGAAAAACTGTTTTTT.

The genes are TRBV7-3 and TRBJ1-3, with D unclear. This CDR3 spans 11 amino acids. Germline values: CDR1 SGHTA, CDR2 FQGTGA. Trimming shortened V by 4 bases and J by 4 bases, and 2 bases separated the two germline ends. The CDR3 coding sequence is TGTGCCAGCAGCTCAGGAAACACCATATATTTT. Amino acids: CASSSGNTIYF.

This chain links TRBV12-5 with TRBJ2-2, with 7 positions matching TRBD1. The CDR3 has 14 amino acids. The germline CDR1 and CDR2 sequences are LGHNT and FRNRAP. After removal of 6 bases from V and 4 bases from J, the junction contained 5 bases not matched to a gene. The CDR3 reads CASGQTGPTGELFF. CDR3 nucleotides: TGTGCTAGTGGCCAGACAGGGCCCACCGGGGAGCTGTTTTTT.

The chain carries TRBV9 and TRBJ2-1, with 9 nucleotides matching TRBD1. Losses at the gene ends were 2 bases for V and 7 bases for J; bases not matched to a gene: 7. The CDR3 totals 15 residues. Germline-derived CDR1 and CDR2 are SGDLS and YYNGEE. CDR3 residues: CASSVEGTGLNEQFF. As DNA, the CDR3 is TGTGCCAGCAGCGTCGAGGGGACAGGGTTAAATGAGCAGTTCTTC.

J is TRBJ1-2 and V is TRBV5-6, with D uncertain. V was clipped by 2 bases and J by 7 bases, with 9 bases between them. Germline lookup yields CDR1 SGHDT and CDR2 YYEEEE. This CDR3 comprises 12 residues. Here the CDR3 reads CASSFGRTGYTF. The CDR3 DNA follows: TGTGCCAGCAGCTTCGGGAGAACTGGCTACACCTTC.

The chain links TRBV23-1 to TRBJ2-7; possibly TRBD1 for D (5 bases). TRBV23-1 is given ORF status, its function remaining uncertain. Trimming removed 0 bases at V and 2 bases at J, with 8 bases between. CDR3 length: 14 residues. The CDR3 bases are TGCGCCAGCAGTCAATCGACAGTGCCCTACGAGCAGTACTTC. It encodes CASSQSTVPYEQYF.

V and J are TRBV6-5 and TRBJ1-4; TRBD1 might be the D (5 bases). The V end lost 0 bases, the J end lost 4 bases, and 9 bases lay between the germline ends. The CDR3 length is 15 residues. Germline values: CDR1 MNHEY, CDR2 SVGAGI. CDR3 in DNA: TGTGCCAGCAGTTACTCGCAGGGCCTTAATGAAAAACTGTTTTTT. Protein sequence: CASSYSQGLNEKLFF.